The 9 T cell receptor beta chains below were found in one sample sequenced in a study of metastatic and nonmetastatic thyroid tumors. TCRdb recomputed clones from the PCR reads via MiXCR. The top ten clones hold around a third of a sample with more than 10,000 clones, roughly 12% of them seen once. The entire patient cohort was treatment-naive prior to thyroid surgery. The sample was blood. Receptor source: a female donor with papillary thyroid cancer or a benign thyroid nodule (not recorded which). Some clones in this sample may be carry-over from other donors' samples.

This clone is medium-sized within its sample. The chain joins TRBV6-4 to TRBJ2-3; 10 bases map to TRBD2. Per the germline V gene, CDR1 is MRHNA and CDR2 is SNTAGT. After removal of 4 bases from V and 4 bases from J, the junction contained 5 bases not matched to a gene. The CDR3 length is 15 residues. CDR3 region: CASSAASGGSDTQYF. For the CDR3, the DNA is TGTGCCAGCAGTGCGGCTAGCGGGGGATCAGATACGCAGTATTTT.

This clone was seen repeatedly, ten times or more. In the same sample, other DNA sequences code for this CDR3. The V call is TRBV4-3, the J call TRBJ2-6, with 14 bases matching TRBD2. CDR1 and CDR2 (germline): LGHNA, YSLEER. Trimming took 4 bases from V and 2 from J; bases not matched to a gene: 4. The CDR3 length is 18 residues. CDR3 protein: CASSLAGLAGAGANVLTF. CDR3 in DNA: TGCGCCAGCAGCCTGGCGGGACTAGCGGGAGCTGGGGCCAACGTCCTGACTTTC.

Relative to its sample, this clone is medium-sized. The V and J genes are TRBV12-3 or TRBV12-4 and TRBJ1-1, with D maybe TRBD1 (6 bases). The CDR3 sequence is 15 residues long. V was trimmed by 2 bases and J by 4 bases, leaving 14 bases between them. The CDR3: CASSLTPGAGTEAFF. CDR3 coding DNA: TGTGCCAGCAGTTTAACCCCAGGGGCGGGCACTGAAGCTTTCTTT.

This clone is medium-sized. The chain couples TRBV28 to TRBJ2-1, with 10 bases matching TRBD2. The trim removed 6 bases at V and 9 bases at J, leaving 11 bases unmatched. The germline V gene encodes CDR1 MDHEN and CDR2 SYDVKM. The CDR3 is 15 amino acids. CDR3 sequence (DNA): TGTGCCAGCAGCGAAGCGGGGGGGCTTCGGGGTGAGCAGTTCTTC. Amino acids: CASSEAGGLRGEQFF.

On this clone: This CDR3 is missing its conserved last phenylalanine or tryptophan, likely due to a read error. The DNA is omitted, as the CDR3 cannot be located on it reliably, and the CDR3 follows TCRdb's listing. The gene calls are TRBV6-2 or TRBV6-3 and TRBJ1-1; the table names TRBD1, a call not compared with the DNA. The length of the CDR3 is 13 amino acids, counting both ends. CDR1 MNHEY and CDR2 SVGEGT come from the germline V gene. CDR3 sequence: CASSLDRGTEDFL.

In its sample, this clone was seen once. The rearrangement uses TRBV5-1 and TRBJ2-2, with TRBD1 matching 7 bases. J lost 0 bases, V lost 5 bases, and 7 bases had no gene match. The CDR3 sequence is 16 residues long. Germline V CDR1 and CDR2: SGHRS, YFSETQ. The CDR3 coding sequence is TGCGCCAGCAGTAAGGGGGCTTACGCGAACACCGGGGAGCTGTTTTTT. The encoded protein is CASSKGAYANTGELFF.

By sample fraction, this clone is medium-sized. The chain has TRBV6-1 and TRBJ2-7, with 12 bases fitting TRBD1. Germline trimming cut 6 bases from V and 2 bases from J; bases unmatched to any gene: 5. The germline V gene has CDR1 MNHNS and CDR2 SASEGT. This CDR3 comprises 15 residues. The CDR3 loop reads CASRRRDRGPYEQYF. CDR3 DNA: TGTGCCAGCAGACGACGGGACAGGGGGCCCTACGAGCAGTACTTC.

This chain links TRBV6-1 with TRBJ2-1, with D maybe TRBD2 (6 bases). The ends were cut back, 4 bases at V and 4 bases at J, with 11 bases in the middle. Germline V lookup: CDR1 MNHNS, CDR2 SASEGT. There are 14 residues in the CDR3. CDR3 coding DNA: TGTGCCAGCAGTGTCAGCGGGCAGTACAATGAGCAGTTCTTC. Its protein is CASSVSGQYNEQFF.

The sample holds many counts of this clone. This rearrangement joins TRBV27 to TRBJ2-3; D unresolved. Germline V gene data show CDR1 as MNHEY and CDR2 as SMNVEV (reference sequence). The CDR3 loop spans 14 amino acids. The ends were cut back, 4 bases at V and 0 bases at J, with 8 bases in the middle. The CDR3 here is CASSYRASTDTQYF. In DNA, the CDR3 is TGTGCCAGCAGTTACAGAGCTAGCACAGATACGCAGTATTTT.